Listed below are T cell receptor beta chains from one sample, sequenced in a study of blood T cell repertoires in COVID-19. Clones were sequenced by immunoSEQ multiplex PCR, and TCRdb holds only the in-frame ones, with some missing. The table records more than 13,000 clones, over 70% of them present only once. Sequencing input: peripheral blood. These receptors came from a human donor in a cohort sampled during active COVID-19. CDR3s include the opening cysteine and the closing phenylalanine or tryptophan. The D gene is left open where the match is weak. Where a row states a size, it is once, few, many or the class of an expanded clone; other rows omit it.

j_gene: TRBJ2-5
abundance: once
v_gene: TRBV2
d_gene: TRBD2
CDR3nt: TGTGCCAGCACCCCTAGAGCGGGGGGGGCCGGGACCCAGTACTTC
CDR3aa: CASTPRAGGAGTQYF

j_gene: TRBJ1-5
abundance: .
v_gene: TRBV15
d_gene: .
CDR3nt: TGTGCCACCAGCAGAGGGAGGGGCAATCAGCCCCAGCATTTT
CDR3aa: CATSRGRGNQPQHF

j_gene: TRBJ2-7
abundance: .
v_gene: TRBV5-1
d_gene: TRBD2
CDR3nt: TGCGCCAGCAGCACCGAGGGGGCCGCGACTAGCGGGAGTGGATACGAGCAGTACTTC
CDR3aa: CASSTEGAATSGSGYEQYF

j_gene: TRBJ2-1
abundance: .
v_gene: TRBV9
d_gene: .
CDR3nt: TGTGCCAGCAGCGAGAACAGACAACTAAGGGGAAATCGGGAGCAGTTCTTC
CDR3aa: CASSENRQLRGNREQFF

j_gene: TRBJ2-3
abundance: .
v_gene: TRBV4-3
d_gene: TRBD2
CDR3nt: TGCGCCAGCAGCCAAGAGACTGGCGGGAGGAGTGCAGATACGCAGTATTTT
CDR3aa: CASSQETGGRSADTQYF

j_gene: TRBJ2-3
abundance: few
v_gene: TRBV6-5
d_gene: .
CDR3nt: TGTGCCAGCAGTTACGCCCAGAGCACAGATACGCAGTATTTT
CDR3aa: CASSYAQSTDTQYF

j_gene: TRBJ1-2
abundance: .
v_gene: TRBV24-1
d_gene: .
CDR3nt: TGTGCCACCAGTGACCCGCACAGGGATCATGGCTACACCTTC
CDR3aa: CATSDPHRDHGYTF

j_gene: TRBJ2-1
abundance: many
v_gene: TRBV5-5
d_gene: .
CDR3nt: TGTGCCAGCAGCTTGTGGGGCCGGCCTTACAATGAGCAGTTCTTC
CDR3aa: CASSLWGRPYNEQFF

j_gene: TRBJ2-3
abundance: .
v_gene: TRBV4-2
d_gene: TRBD2
CDR3nt: TGTGCCAGCAGCCAGGGACTAGGGACTAGCACAGATACGCAGTATTTT
CDR3aa: CASSQGLGTSTDTQYF

j_gene: TRBJ2-7
abundance: .
v_gene: TRBV21-1
d_gene: .
CDR3nt: TGTGCCAGCAGCAAAGTCTCACATGACTACGAGCAGTACTTC
CDR3aa: CASSKVSHDYEQYF

j_gene: TRBJ2-3
abundance: .
v_gene: TRBV4-1
d_gene: TRBD1
CDR3nt: TGCGCCAGCAGCTACAGGGGGGCTTGGGTTACGCAGTATTTT
CDR3aa: CASSYRGAWVTQYF

j_gene: TRBJ2-5
abundance: once
v_gene: TRBV5-4
d_gene: TRBD1
CDR3nt: TGTGCCAGCAGCTCGGGACAGTCCGAAGAGACCCAGTACTTC
CDR3aa: CASSSGQSEETQYF

j_gene: TRBJ2-4
abundance: .
v_gene: TRBV6-1
d_gene: TRBD2
CDR3nt: TGTGCCAGCAGTGAAGAGGTAGCGGGAGTACCTCTGGACATTCAGTACTTC
CDR3aa: CASSEEVAGVPLDIQYF

j_gene: TRBJ2-7
abundance: .
v_gene: TRBV18
d_gene: .
CDR3nt: TGTGCCAGCTCACCCTGGACAGACCCTTTCTACGAGCAGTACTTC
CDR3aa: CASSPWTDPFYEQYF

j_gene: TRBJ2-7
abundance: .
v_gene: TRBV10-2
d_gene: TRBD1
CDR3nt: TGCGCCAGCCTCGGGACAGACAGCTCCTACGAGCAGTACTTC
CDR3aa: CASLGTDSSYEQYF

j_gene: TRBJ1-1
abundance: .
v_gene: TRBV5-4
d_gene: TRBD1
CDR3nt: TGTGCCAGCAGCGTCTGGACAGGCGGTGGGGGCACTGAAGCTTTCTTT
CDR3aa: CASSVWTGGGGTEAFF

j_gene: TRBJ1-1
abundance: .
v_gene: TRBV4-2
d_gene: TRBD1
CDR3nt: TGTGCCAGCAGCCCCCGGGACAGGGGACACACTGAAGCTTTCTTT
CDR3aa: CASSPRDRGHTEAFF

j_gene: TRBJ2-3
abundance: .
v_gene: TRBV24-1
d_gene: TRBD2
CDR3nt: TGTGCCACCAGTGACTCGGGACTAGCGGGAGCGATGGCAGATACGCAGTATTTT
CDR3aa: CATSDSGLAGAMADTQYF

j_gene: TRBJ2-7
abundance: once
v_gene: TRBV3-1/TRBV3-2
d_gene: .
CDR3nt: TGTGCCAGCAGCCACGTGTTTTACGAGCAGTACTTC
CDR3aa: CASSHVFYEQYF

j_gene: TRBJ2-6
abundance: medium-sized
v_gene: TRBV18
d_gene: TRBD1
CDR3nt: TGTGCCAGCTCACCACGACAGGGTAGCTCTGGGGCCAACGTCCTGACTTTC
CDR3aa: CASSPRQGSSGANVLTF

j_gene: TRBJ2-7
abundance: .
v_gene: TRBV5-1
d_gene: .
CDR3nt: TGCGCCAGCAGCTTGCAACTAGCTTACGAGCAGTACTTC
CDR3aa: CASSLQLAYEQYF

j_gene: TRBJ2-1
abundance: .
v_gene: TRBV6-2/TRBV6-3
d_gene: TRBD2
CDR3nt: TGTGCCAGCAGTCTAGCGGGAGTAATCTACAATGAGCAGTTCTTC
CDR3aa: CASSLAGVIYNEQFF

j_gene: TRBJ1-1
abundance: .
v_gene: TRBV28
d_gene: .
CDR3nt: TGTGCCAGCAGTTTGAGGGTTGAAGCTTTCTTT
CDR3aa: CASSLRVEAFF

j_gene: TRBJ1-5
abundance: .
v_gene: TRBV10-3
d_gene: TRBD1
CDR3nt: TGTGCCATACCCCCGGGACAGGGCAATCAGCCCCAGCATTTT
CDR3aa: CAIPPGQGNQPQHF

j_gene: TRBJ1-4
abundance: .
v_gene: TRBV5-1
d_gene: TRBD1
CDR3nt: TGCGCCAGCAGCCCGATGGACAGGGGCGCTGAAAAACTGTTTTTT
CDR3aa: CASSPMDRGAEKLFF

j_gene: TRBJ2-7
abundance: .
v_gene: TRBV6-5
d_gene: TRBD2
CDR3nt: TGTGCCAGCAGTTGGGGGACTAGCGGGATCTACGAGCAGTACTTC
CDR3aa: CASSWGTSGIYEQYF

j_gene: TRBJ2-5
abundance: .
v_gene: TRBV5-8
d_gene: TRBD1
CDR3nt: TGTGCCAGCAGCTTCGCCGGACAGGGCAAAGAGACCCAGTACTTC
CDR3aa: CASSFAGQGKETQYF

j_gene: TRBJ1-5
abundance: .
v_gene: TRBV7-8
d_gene: .
CDR3nt: TGTGCCAGCAGCTTACTTAGCAATCAGCCCCAGCATTTT
CDR3aa: CASSLLSNQPQHF

j_gene: TRBJ2-1
abundance: .
v_gene: TRBV5-1
d_gene: TRBD1
CDR3nt: TGCGCCAGCAGCTTGGACAGGGGGAATGAGCAGTTCTTC
CDR3aa: CASSLDRGNEQFF

j_gene: TRBJ1-6
abundance: many
v_gene: TRBV27
d_gene: .
CDR3nt: TGTGCCAGCACCGGGACTCAAAATTCACCCCTCCACTTT
CDR3aa: CASTGTQNSPLHF

j_gene: TRBJ2-1
abundance: .
v_gene: TRBV6-2/TRBV6-3
d_gene: .
CDR3nt: TGTGCCAGCAGCACGAGATCGGCGGGGATCCGGGTCAATGAGCAGTTCTTC
CDR3aa: CASSTRSAGIRVNEQFF

j_gene: TRBJ1-1
abundance: .
v_gene: TRBV9
d_gene: .
CDR3nt: TGTGCCAGCAGCCCCCGAGGTGGGGGCGACACTGAAGCTTTCTTT
CDR3aa: CASSPRGGGDTEAFF

j_gene: TRBJ2-7
abundance: .
v_gene: TRBV6-5
d_gene: .
CDR3nt: TGTGCCAGCAGTTACCTGAGGAAAACCTACGAGCAGTACTTC
CDR3aa: CASSYLRKTYEQYF

j_gene: TRBJ2-1
abundance: .
v_gene: TRBV7-8
d_gene: TRBD1
CDR3nt: TGTGCCAGCACCTTAGGGACAGGGAAAAGCTACAATGAGCAGTTCTTC
CDR3aa: CASTLGTGKSYNEQFF

j_gene: TRBJ2-7
abundance: once
v_gene: TRBV7-9
d_gene: TRBD1
CDR3nt: TGTGCCAGCAGCGTCCGGGACAGGGTAAACGAGCAGTACTTC
CDR3aa: CASSVRDRVNEQYF

j_gene: TRBJ2-3
abundance: .
v_gene: TRBV7-9
d_gene: .
CDR3nt: TGTGCCAGCAGTCCTATAACCGAATACACAGATACGCAGTATTTT
CDR3aa: CASSPITEYTDTQYF

j_gene: TRBJ1-2
abundance: .
v_gene: TRBV6-1
d_gene: TRBD1
CDR3nt: TGTGCCAGCAGTGGTGACGACAGGGGAGCTAACTATGGCTACACCTTC
CDR3aa: CASSGDDRGANYGYTF

j_gene: TRBJ2-7
abundance: .
v_gene: TRBV6-5
d_gene: .
CDR3nt: TGTGCCAGCAGCGGGTCCCTAAAGTCCTACGAGCAGTACTTC
CDR3aa: CASSGSLKSYEQYF

j_gene: TRBJ2-1
abundance: .
v_gene: TRBV14
d_gene: .
CDR3nt: TGTGCCAGCAGCCCGATAAAGATTAGCTCCTACAATGAGCAGTTCTTC
CDR3aa: CASSPIKISSYNEQFF

j_gene: TRBJ1-6
abundance: .
v_gene: TRBV6-2/TRBV6-3
d_gene: TRBD1
CDR3nt: TGTGCCAGCAGTTACTCGGAGACAGGGGTAGGATCACCCCTCCACTTT
CDR3aa: CASSYSETGVGSPLHF

j_gene: TRBJ2-7
abundance: .
v_gene: TRBV14
d_gene: TRBD1
CDR3nt: TGTGCCAGCAGCCCCCAGGCAGGGGGAAACGAGCAGTACTTC
CDR3aa: CASSPQAGGNEQYF

j_gene: TRBJ1-4
abundance: .
v_gene: TRBV5-1
d_gene: TRBD1
CDR3nt: TGCGCCAGCAGCCCGTTGGACAGGTCGCATGAAAAACTGTTTTTT
CDR3aa: CASSPLDRSHEKLFF

j_gene: TRBJ2-5
abundance: .
v_gene: TRBV9
d_gene: TRBD1
CDR3nt: TGTGCCAGCAGCGTAGGTGAGGGGGCCGGGGAGACCCAGTACTTC
CDR3aa: CASSVGEGAGETQYF

j_gene: TRBJ1-2
abundance: few
v_gene: TRBV28
d_gene: TRBD1
CDR3nt: TGTGCCAGCAGTTTAGTGACAGGGTTTGGCTACACCTTC
CDR3aa: CASSLVTGFGYTF